This TCR beta chain is drawn from a study of T cells in Graves' hyperthyroidism and ophthalmopathy. TCR beta CDR3 sequences were amplified from RNA transcripts. The TCR CDR3 first-round RT-PCR relied on the HTBI primer set. TCRdb passed the multiplex PCR reads through MiXCR, listing each CDR3 protein once. The sample contains about 480,000 distinct CDR3 sequences, roughly an eighth of which appear only once. This clonotype was seen a handful of times. Per germline, CDR1 KGHSH and CDR2 LQKENI. This CDR3 has 17 residues. V was trimmed by 1 base and J by 0 bases, leaving 14 bases between them. This chain uses TRBV18 with TRBJ2-3; no reliable D call. The sequence came from a woman between 18 and 30 years old with Graves' hyperthyroidism. Sequencing was done on a sample of blood. CDR3 sequence reads: CASSPQRAPLSTDTQYF. The CDR3 DNA is TGTGCCAGCTCACCACAAAGAGCCCCACTTAGCACAGATACGCAGTATTTT. The whole variable domain, remainder taken from reference TRBV18 and TRBJ2-3, is NAGVMQNPRHLVRRRGQEARLRCSPMKGHSHVYWYRQLPEEGLKFMVYLQKENIIDESGMPKERFSAEFPKEGPSILRIQQVVRGDSAAYFCASSPQRAPLSTDTQYFGPGTRLTVL.